The 8 T cell receptor beta chains given below trace back to one sample, sequenced in a study of a mutant IDH1 vaccine in newly diagnosed glioma. The antigens for these receptors are not known. Method: immunoSEQ multiplex PCR; TCRdb's copy keeps in-frame clones and lacks some. The sample carries about 36,000 clones, roughly 80% recorded once. As for time point: week 11, during vaccination. In every dose of vaccine, 300 ug of mutant IDH1 20-mer peptide was given alongside topical imiquimod. The sequenced sample was peripheral blood mononuclear cells (PBMCs), obtained from a glioma patient whose treatment included an IDH1 peptide vaccine. The origin of the receptors is a woman under 40 with glioma. Some clones in this sample may be carry-over from other donors' samples.

V and J are TRBV10-3 and TRBJ2-5, with D possibly being TRBD2 (7 bases). Germline CDR1 and CDR2: ENHRY and SYGVKD. Trimming took off 6 bases at V and 2 bases at J, with 10 bases between the two ends. The CDR3 extends over 13 amino acids. The CDR3 coding sequence is TGTGCCATCAGAGGGGGGGGACAAGAGACCCAGTACTTC. This gives the protein CAIRGGGQETQYF.

The chain uses TRBV18 and TRBJ1-1; perhaps TRBD1 as D (6 bases). Trimming removed 6 bases from V and 0 bases from J, with 11 bases in between. Germline CDR1 and CDR2: KGHSH and LQKENI. The CDR3 runs 14 residues. In DNA, the CDR3 is TGTGCCAGCTCCCTACAGGGAGTGAACACTGAAGCTTTCTTT. Its protein product is CASSLQGVNTEAFF. Supplemented by reference TRBV18 and TRBJ1-1, the full variable domain reads NAGVMQNPRHLVRRRGQEARLRCSPMKGHSHVYWYRQLPEEGLKFMVYLQKENIIDESGMPKERFSAEFPKEGPSILRIQQVVRGDSAAYFCASSLQGVNTEAFFGQGTRLTVV.

The rearrangement links TRBV30 to TRBJ2-6; a possible D gene is TRBD1 (6 bases). Trimming took 3 bases from V and 0 from J, leaving 15 bases between them. This CDR3 spans 17 amino acids. Germline V gene data show CDR1 as GTSNPN and CDR2 as SVGIG (reference sequence). CDR3 sequence (DNA): TGTGCCTGGAGGACAGGCGATCGTCTCTCTGGGGCCAACGTCCTGACTTTC. Translated, it gives CAWRTGDRLSGANVLTF. Complete variable domain (other parts from reference TRBV30 and TRBJ2-6): SQTIHQWPATLVQPVGSPLSLECTVEGTSNPNLYWYRQAAGRGLQLLFYSVGIGQISSEVPQNLSASRPQDRQFILSSKKLLLSDSGFYLCAWRTGDRLSGANVLTFGAGSRLTVL.

The chain employs TRBV6-5 and TRBJ2-1; 8 nucleotides match TRBD2. The CDR3 runs 15 residues. The trim removed 5 bases at V and 4 bases at J, leaving 7 bases unmatched. Germline V gives CDR1 MNHEY, CDR2 SVGAGI. The CDR3 sequence: CASSPVTSGYNEQFF. The CDR3 coding sequence is TGTGCCAGCAGTCCTGTCACTAGCGGATACAATGAGCAGTTCTTC.

J is TRBJ2-3 and V is TRBV6-5; 10 bases are shared with TRBD2. V shed 4 bases, J shed 1 base, and the junction held 5 bases outside the gene matches. The CDR3 extends over 16 amino acids. CDR1 and CDR2 from the germline V gene are MNHEY and SVGAGI. CDR3: CASSSRTSGGTDTQYF. CDR3 nucleotides: TGTGCCAGCAGTTCTCGGACTAGCGGTGGCACAGATACGCAGTATTTT.

This chain joins TRBV5-1 and TRBJ1-1; unclear D gene. Trimming removed 0 bases at V and 6 bases at J, with 9 bases between. The CDR3 runs 13 residues. The germline CDR1 and CDR2 sequences are SGHRS and YFSETQ. The CDR3 coding sequence is TGCGCCAGCAGCTTGGCAGTTAACTCTGAAGCTTTCTTT. Translation: CASSLAVNSEAFF.

V is TRBV6-1 and J is TRBJ2-7, with 10 bases identical to TRBD1. The germline V gene encodes CDR1 MNHNS and CDR2 SASEGT. After removal of 7 bases from V and 5 bases from J, the junction contained 8 bases not matched to a gene. The CDR3 is 14 residues long. The CDR3 protein is CASTETGGSDEQYF. The CDR3 DNA reads TGTGCCAGCACCGAGACAGGGGGCAGCGACGAGCAGTACTTC.

The V and J genes are TRBV5-1 and TRBJ1-1; D ambiguous. V lost 4 bases to trimming and J lost 4 bases, with 17 bases between them. The CDR3 sequence is 15 residues long. The germline V gene has CDR1 SGHRS and CDR2 YFSETQ. The CDR3 bases are TGCGCCAGCAGCCCTTACCCGAAGTCCGGCACTGAAGCTTTCTTT. It is translated as CASSPYPKSGTEAFF.